This T cell receptor (beta chain) originates from a study of T cell responses to AZD1222 COVID-19 vaccine. The table came from immunoSEQ multiplex PCR; TCRdb's copy has only in-frame clones and leaves some out. The sample holds just over 150,000 clones, approximately 87% seen once. On this clone itself: Its specificity is not known.

Findings of the study overall: Clonal diversity may have been underestimated in mostly white British donors.

The receptor was isolated from an adult who received the AZD1222 COVID-19 vaccine. Here the sequenced sample was peripheral blood, taken 28 days after the second AZD1222 dose.

The CDR3 coding sequence is TGTGCCAGCAGCCCCAGGACAGGGGACCACAATGAGCAGTTCTTC. This gives the protein CASSPRTGDHNEQFF. The V and J genes are TRBV7-3 and TRBJ2-1; the match to TRBD1 covers 9 bases. Germline V gives CDR1 SGHTA, CDR2 FQGTGA. This CDR3 contains 15 residues. V lost 5 bases to trimming and J lost 5 bases; unmatched junction nucleotides: 7.